This T cell receptor (beta chain) is drawn from a study of human T cells and chemical hapten exposure. This clonotype has ten or more counts. Antigen unknown. General study findings and limits: TCRs above 1 in 1000 frequency stayed constant with DPC sensitization. In comparison with controls, expanded TCRs gave rise to a significantly larger number of large CDR3 similarity clusters.

TCRdb re-called the RACE reads through MiXCR, storing one row per CDR3 protein. The sample contains about 82,000 distinct CDR3 sequences, 6.5% to 8.5% of which appear only once. The CDR3 runs to 18 residues. V shed 4 bases and J shed 2 bases, with 20 bases lying between them. Per germline, CDR1 LGHNA and CDR2 YNFKEQ. The time point: patch test 2, 6 weeks after DPC sensitization. Treatment of the sample: therapeutic diphenylcyclopropenone sensitization with weekly scalp DPC. The sample in question was whole blood, obtained in connection with sensitization to the hapten diphenylcyclopropenone (DPC). This chain joins TRBV4-2 and TRBJ2-2; TRBD1 might be the D (6 bases). This clonotype was obtained from a woman aged 25 to 39 with alopecia areata. Some clones in this sample may be carry-over from other donors' samples. CDR3 DNA sequence: TGTGCCAGCAGCCCAAGGGTTTTACAGGGCTTCAACACCGGGGAGCTGTTTTTT. It specifies CASSPRVLQGFNTGELFF.